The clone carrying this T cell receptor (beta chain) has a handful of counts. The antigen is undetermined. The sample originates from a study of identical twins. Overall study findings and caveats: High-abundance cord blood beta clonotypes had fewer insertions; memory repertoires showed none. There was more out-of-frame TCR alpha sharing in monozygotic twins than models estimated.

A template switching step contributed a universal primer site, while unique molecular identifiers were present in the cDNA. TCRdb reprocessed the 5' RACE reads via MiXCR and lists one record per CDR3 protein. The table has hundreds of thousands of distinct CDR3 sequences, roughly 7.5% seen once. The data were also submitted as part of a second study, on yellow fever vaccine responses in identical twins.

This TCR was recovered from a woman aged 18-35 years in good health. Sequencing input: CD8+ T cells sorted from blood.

As DNA, the CDR3 is TGTGCCAGCAGAGGACTAGCGGGGCCCCACACAGATACGCAGTATTTT. Protein: CASRGLAGPHTDTQYF. This chain connects TRBV6-1 to TRBJ2-3; 12 positions match TRBD2. The CDR3 has 16 amino acids. J was trimmed by 2 bases and V by 6 bases; bases with no gene match: 6. Germline-derived CDR1 and CDR2 are MNHNS and SASEGT.